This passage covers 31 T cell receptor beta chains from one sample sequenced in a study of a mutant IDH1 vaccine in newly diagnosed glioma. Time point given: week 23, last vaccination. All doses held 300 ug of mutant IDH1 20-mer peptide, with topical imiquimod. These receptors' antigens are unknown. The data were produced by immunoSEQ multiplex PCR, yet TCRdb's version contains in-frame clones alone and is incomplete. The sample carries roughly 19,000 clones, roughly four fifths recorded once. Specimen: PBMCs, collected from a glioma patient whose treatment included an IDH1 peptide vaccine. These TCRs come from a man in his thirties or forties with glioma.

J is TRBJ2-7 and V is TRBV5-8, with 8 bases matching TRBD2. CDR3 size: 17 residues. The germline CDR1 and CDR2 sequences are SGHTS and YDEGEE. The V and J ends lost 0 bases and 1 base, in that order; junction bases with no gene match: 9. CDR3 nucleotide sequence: TGTGCCAGCAGCTTGGTGACGGGACTAGAGGGTTCCTACGAGCAGTACTTC. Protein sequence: CASSLVTGLEGSYEQYF.

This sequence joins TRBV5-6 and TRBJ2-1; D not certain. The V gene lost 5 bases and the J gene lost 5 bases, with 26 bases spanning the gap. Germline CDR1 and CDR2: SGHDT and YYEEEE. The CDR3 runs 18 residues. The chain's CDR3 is CASSRLGPTGTLNNEQFF. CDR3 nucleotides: TGTGCCAGCAGTCGACTCGGACCAACGGGTACTCTAAACAATGAGCAGTTCTTC.

The CDR3 is CASSGQGVLYEQYF. The CDR3, as DNA: TGTGCCAGCAGTGGACAGGGGGTACTATACGAGCAGTACTTC. The rearrangement uses TRBV2 and TRBJ2-7, with 9 bases that match TRBD1. The CDR3 contains 14 residues. Looked up from germline, CDR1 is SNHLY and CDR2 is FYNNEI. The J segment lost 4 bases and the V segment lost 4 bases, leaving 5 bases of the junction unmatched. Drawing the rest from reference TRBV2 and TRBJ2-7, the complete variable domain is EPEVTQTPSHQVTQMGQEVILRCVPISNHLYFYWYRQILGQKVEFLVSFYNNEISEKSEIFDDQFSVERPDGSNFTLKIRSTKLEDSAMYFCASSGQGVLYEQYFGPGTRLTVT.

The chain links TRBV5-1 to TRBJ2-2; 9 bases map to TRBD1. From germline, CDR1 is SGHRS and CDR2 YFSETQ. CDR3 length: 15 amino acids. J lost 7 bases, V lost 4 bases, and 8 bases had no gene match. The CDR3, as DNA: TGCGCCAGCAGCCAGGGACAGGGAAGGGTCGGGGAGCTGTTTTTT. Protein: CASSQGQGRVGELFF.

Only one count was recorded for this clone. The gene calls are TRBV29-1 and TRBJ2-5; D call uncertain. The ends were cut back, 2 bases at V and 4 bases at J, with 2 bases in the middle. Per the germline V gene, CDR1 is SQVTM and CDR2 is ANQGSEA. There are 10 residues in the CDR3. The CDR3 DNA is TGCAGCGTTGAAAGAGAGACCCAGTACTTC. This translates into CSVERETQYF.

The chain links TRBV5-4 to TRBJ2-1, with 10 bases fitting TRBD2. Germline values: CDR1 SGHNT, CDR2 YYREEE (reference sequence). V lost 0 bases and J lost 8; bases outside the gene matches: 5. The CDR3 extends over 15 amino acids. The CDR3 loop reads CASSLVYSGGYEQFF. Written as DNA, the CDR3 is TGTGCCAGCAGCTTGGTTTATAGCGGGGGGTATGAGCAGTTCTTC.

The CDR3 region has the DNA TGTGCCAGCAGCTTAGCAGGGATCGACACTGAAGCTTTCTTT. Encoded protein: CASSLAGIDTEAFF. The J gene is TRBJ1-1, the V gene TRBV7-6; unclear D gene. The CDR3 extends over 14 amino acids. Between the trimmed V and J ends, which lost 0 bases and 3 bases, there was a span of 8 bases. Germline CDR1 is SGHVS and CDR2 is FNYEAQ.

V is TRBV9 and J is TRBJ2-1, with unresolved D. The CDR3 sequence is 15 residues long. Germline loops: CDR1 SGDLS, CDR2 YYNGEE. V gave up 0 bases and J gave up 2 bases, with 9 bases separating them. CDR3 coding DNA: TGTGCCAGCAGCGTAGTTCCAGCCCCCTACAATGAGCAGTTCTTC. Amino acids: CASSVVPAPYNEQFF. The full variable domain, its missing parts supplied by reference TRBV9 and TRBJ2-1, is DSGVTQTPKHLITATGQRVTLRCSPRSGDLSVYWYQQSLDQGLQFLIQYYNGEERAKGNILERFSAQQFPDLHSELNLSSLELGDSALYFCASSVVPAPYNEQFFGPGTRLTVL.

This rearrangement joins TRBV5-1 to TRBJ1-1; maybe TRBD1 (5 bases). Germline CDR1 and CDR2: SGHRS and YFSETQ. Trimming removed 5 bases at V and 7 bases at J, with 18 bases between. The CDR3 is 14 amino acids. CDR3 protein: CASSSKGGANEAFF. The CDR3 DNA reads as TGCGCCAGCAGTTCCAAGGGCGGGGCCAATGAAGCTTTCTTT.

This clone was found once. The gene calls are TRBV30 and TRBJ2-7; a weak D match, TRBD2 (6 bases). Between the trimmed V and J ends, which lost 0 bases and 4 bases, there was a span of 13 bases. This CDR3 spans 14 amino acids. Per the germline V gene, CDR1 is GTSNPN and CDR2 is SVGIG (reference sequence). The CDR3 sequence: CAWSVLPGDYEQYF. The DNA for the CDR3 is TGTGCCTGGAGTGTACTCCCGGGAGATTACGAGCAGTACTTC.

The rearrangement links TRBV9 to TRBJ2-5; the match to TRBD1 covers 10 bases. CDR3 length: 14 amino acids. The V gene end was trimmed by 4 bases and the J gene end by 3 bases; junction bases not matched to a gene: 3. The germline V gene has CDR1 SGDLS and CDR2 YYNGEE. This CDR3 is CASSPGTGEETQYF. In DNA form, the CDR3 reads TGTGCCAGCAGCCCCGGGACAGGGGAAGAGACCCAGTACTTC.

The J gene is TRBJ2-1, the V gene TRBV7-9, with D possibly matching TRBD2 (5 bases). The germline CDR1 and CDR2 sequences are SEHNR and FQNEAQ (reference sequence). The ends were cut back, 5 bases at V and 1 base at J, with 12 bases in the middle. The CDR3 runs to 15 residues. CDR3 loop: CASSRTRASYNEQFF. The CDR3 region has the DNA TGTGCCAGCAGCCGGACGCGGGCTTCCTACAATGAGCAGTTCTTC.

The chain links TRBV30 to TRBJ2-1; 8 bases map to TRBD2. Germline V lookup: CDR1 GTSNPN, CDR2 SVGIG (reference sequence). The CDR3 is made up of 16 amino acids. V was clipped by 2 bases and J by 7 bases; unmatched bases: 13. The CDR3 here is CAWSKFSGLALNEQFF. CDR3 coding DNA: TGTGCCTGGAGTAAATTCTCAGGACTAGCCTTGAATGAGCAGTTCTTC.

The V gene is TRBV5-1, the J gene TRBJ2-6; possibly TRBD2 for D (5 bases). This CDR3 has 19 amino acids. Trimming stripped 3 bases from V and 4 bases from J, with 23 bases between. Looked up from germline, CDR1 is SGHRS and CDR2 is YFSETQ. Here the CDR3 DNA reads TGCGCCAGCAGCTCCCATTTGAGGGCCCGGGCGGTGGGGGCCAACGTCCTGACTTTC. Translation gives CASSSHLRARAVGANVLTF.

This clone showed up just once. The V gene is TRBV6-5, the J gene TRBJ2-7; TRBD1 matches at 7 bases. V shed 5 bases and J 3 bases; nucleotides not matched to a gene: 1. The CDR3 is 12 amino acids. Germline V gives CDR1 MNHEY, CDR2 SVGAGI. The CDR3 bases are TGTGCCAGCAGTCGGGACAGCTACGAGCAGTACTTC. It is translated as CASSRDSYEQYF.

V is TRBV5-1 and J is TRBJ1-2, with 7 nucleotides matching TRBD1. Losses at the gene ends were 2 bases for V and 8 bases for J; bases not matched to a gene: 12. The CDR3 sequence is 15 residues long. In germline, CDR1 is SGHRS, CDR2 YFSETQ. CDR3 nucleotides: TGCGCCAGCAGCTTTAATCTGGTGGCAGGGGGGGGCTACACCTTC. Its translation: CASSFNLVAGGGYTF.

In DNA, the CDR3 is TGCGCCAGCAGTGAGTCGATTGTTAGCGGTACCGCCCGCACAGATACGCAGTATTTT. Its protein is CASSESIVSGTARTDTQYF. This chain joins TRBV10-1 and TRBJ2-3, with TRBD2 as a possible D gene (6 bases). The germline V gene has CDR1 WNHNN and CDR2 SYGVQD (reference sequence). There are 19 residues in the CDR3. The germline V and J ends were trimmed by 0 bases and 1 base, with 20 bases remaining between them.

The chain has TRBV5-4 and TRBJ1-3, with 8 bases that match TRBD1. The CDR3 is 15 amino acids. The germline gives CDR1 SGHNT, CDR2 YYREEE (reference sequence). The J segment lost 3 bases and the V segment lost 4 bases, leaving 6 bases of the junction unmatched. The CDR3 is CASSLDRVVGNTIYF. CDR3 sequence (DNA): TGTGCCAGCAGCCTGGACAGGGTGGTTGGAAACACCATATATTTT. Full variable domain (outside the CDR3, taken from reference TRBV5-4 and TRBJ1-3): ETGVTQSPTHLIKTRGQQVTLRCSSQSGHNTVSWYQQALGQGPQFIFQYYREEENGRGNFPPRFSGLQFPNYSSELNVNALELDDSALYLCASSLDRVVGNTIYFGEGSWLTVV.

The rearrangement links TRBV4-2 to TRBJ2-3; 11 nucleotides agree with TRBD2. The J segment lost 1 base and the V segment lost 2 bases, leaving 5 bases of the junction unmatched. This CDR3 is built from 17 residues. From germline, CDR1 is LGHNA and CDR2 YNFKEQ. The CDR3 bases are TGTGCCAGCAGCCAACTCTTAGCGGGAGGGGGCACAGATACGCAGTATTTT. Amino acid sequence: CASSQLLAGGGTDTQYF.

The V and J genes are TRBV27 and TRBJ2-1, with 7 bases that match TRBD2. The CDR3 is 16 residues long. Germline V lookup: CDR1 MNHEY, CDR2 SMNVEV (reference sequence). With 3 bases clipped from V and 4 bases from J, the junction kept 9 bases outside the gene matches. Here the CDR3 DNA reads TGTGCCAGCAGTTTTGGGGCTAGCGGAAGTTACAATGAGCAGTTCTTC. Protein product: CASSFGASGSYNEQFF.

The CDR3 DNA reads as TGTGCCAGCTCACCACTGGACAGGGAATACGAGCAGTACTTC. It translates to CASSPLDREYEQYF. The rearrangement joins TRBV18 to TRBJ2-7; 8 nucleotides line up with TRBD1. Germline V lookup: CDR1 KGHSH, CDR2 LQKENI. This CDR3 comprises 14 residues. V gave up 1 base and J gave up 4 bases; unmatched junction bases: 3.

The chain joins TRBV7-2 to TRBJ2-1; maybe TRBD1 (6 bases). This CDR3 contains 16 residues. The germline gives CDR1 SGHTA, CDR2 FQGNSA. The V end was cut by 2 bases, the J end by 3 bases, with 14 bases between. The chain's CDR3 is CASSLKLRGFYNEQFF. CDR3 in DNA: TGTGCCAGCAGCTTAAAGTTGAGGGGGTTCTACAATGAGCAGTTCTTC.

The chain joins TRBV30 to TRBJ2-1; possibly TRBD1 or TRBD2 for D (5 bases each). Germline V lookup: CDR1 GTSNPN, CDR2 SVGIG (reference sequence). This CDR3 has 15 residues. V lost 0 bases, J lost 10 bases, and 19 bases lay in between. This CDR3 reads CAWSVLQGASGEQFF. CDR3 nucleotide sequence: TGTGCCTGGAGTGTATTGCAGGGAGCGTCTGGGGAGCAGTTCTTC.

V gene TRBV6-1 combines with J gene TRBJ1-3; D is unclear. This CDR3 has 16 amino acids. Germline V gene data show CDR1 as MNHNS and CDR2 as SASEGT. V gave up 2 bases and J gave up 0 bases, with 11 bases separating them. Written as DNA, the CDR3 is TGTGCCAGCAGTGAATGGGGAAGCAGCTCTGGAAACACCATATATTTT. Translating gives CASSEWGSSSGNTIYF.

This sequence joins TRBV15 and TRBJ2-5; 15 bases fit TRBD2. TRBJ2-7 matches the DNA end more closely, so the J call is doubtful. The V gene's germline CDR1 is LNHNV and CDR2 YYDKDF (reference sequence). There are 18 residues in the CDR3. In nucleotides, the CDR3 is TGTGCCACCAGCGGGACAGGACTAGCGGGAGGGCCCCTCTACGAGCAGTACTTC. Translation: CATSGTGLAGGPLYEQYF.

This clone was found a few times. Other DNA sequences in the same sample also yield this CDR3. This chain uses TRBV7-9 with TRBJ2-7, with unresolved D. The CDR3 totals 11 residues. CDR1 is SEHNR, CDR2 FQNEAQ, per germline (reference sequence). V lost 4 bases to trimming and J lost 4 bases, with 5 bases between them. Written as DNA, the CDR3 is TGTGCCAGCAGCTCACTTTACGAGCAGTACTTC. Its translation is CASSSLYEQYF.

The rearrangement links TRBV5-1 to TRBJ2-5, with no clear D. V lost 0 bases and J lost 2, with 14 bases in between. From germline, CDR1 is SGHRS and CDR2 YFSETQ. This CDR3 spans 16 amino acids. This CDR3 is CASSLGASIGQETQYF. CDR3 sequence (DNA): TGCGCCAGCAGCTTGGGGGCCTCCATCGGGCAAGAGACCCAGTACTTC.

CDR3 sequence: CATSNRDYRGGDTQYF. As DNA, the CDR3 is TGTGCCACCAGCAACCGGGACTACCGAGGAGGGGATACGCAGTATTTT. The rearrangement uses TRBV15 and TRBJ2-3, with TRBD2 identical over 7 bases. The CDR3 length is 16 residues. V lost 4 bases, J lost 6 bases, and 13 bases stayed unmatched. Germline V gives CDR1 LNHNV, CDR2 YYDKDF (reference sequence). The full variable domain, with the rest looked up from reference TRBV15 and TRBJ2-3, is DAMVIQNPRYQVTQFGKPVTLSCSQTLNHNVMYWYQQKSSQAPKLLFHYYDKDFNNEADTPDNFQSRRPNTSFCFLDIRSPGLGDTAMYLCATSNRDYRGGDTQYFGPGTRLTVL.

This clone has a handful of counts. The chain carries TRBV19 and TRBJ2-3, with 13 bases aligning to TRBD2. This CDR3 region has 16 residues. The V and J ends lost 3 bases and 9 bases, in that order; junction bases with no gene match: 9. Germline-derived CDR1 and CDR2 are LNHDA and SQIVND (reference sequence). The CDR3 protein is CASSMSGTSGTVTQYF. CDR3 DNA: TGTGCCAGTAGTATGTCCGGGACTAGCGGGACCGTAACGCAGTATTTT.

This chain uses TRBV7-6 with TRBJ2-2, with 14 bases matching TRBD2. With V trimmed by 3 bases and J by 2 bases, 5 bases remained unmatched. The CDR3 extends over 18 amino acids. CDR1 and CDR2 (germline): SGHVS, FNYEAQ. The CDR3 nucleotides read TGTGCCAGCAGCTTCGGACTAGCGGGAGGCGGAAACACCGGGGAGCTGTTTTTT. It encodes CASSFGLAGGGNTGELFF.

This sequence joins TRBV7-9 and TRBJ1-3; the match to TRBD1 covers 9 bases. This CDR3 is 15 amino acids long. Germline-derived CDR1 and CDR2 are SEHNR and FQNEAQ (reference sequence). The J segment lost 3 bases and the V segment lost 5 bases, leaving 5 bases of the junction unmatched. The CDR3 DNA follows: TGTGCCAGCAGCAAACAGGGGGCCAGTGGAAACACCATATATTTT. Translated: CASSKQGASGNTIYF.